This T cell receptor (beta chain) derives from a study of blood T cells in healthy people across ages. With V trimmed by 4 bases and J by 2 bases, 6 bases remained unmatched. In germline, CDR1 is SGHRS, CDR2 YFSETQ. The CDR3 is made up of 16 amino acids. There are a few counts of this clonotype. Antigen: not known. General observations from the study: A greater number of naive CD4+ cells and higher diversity distinguished long-lived donors from aged donors.

A sample-barcoded 5' primer and a J-beta primer mix were used in a second PCR of about 6 to 12 cycles. Each sample provided no less than 2.5 million CDR3-containing paired-end reads. TCRdb ran MiXCR on the 5' RACE reads and lists one entry per CDR3 protein. The sample holds around 800,000 distinct CDR3 sequences, 20% to 30% seen once. The same data also went into a second study, on T cells of mothers and their children. That work contributes: Slightly higher overlap, not significant, was seen in related mother-child pairs than in unrelated pairs.

Material for sequencing was blood. This chain links TRBV5-1 with TRBJ2-5; 12 bases line up with TRBD2. The TCR sequence derives from a boy aged 10-17 years in good health. CDR3 in amino acids: CASSPSSGGVQETQYF. CDR3 in DNA: TGCGCCAGCAGCCCGTCTAGCGGGGGGGTTCAAGAGACCCAGTACTTC.